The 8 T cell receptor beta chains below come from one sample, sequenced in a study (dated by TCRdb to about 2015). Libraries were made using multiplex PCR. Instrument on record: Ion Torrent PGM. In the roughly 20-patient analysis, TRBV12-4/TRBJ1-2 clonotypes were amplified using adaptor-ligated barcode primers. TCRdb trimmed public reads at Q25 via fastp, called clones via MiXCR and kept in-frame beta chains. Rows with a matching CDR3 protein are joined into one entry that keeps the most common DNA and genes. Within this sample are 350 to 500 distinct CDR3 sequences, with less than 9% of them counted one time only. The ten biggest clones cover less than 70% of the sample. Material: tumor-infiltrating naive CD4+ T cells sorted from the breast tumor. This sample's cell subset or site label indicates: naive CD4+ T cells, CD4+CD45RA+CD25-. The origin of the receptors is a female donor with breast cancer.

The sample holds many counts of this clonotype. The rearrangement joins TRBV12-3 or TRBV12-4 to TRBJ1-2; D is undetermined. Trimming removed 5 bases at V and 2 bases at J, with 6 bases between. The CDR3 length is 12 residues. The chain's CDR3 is CASSGANYGYTF. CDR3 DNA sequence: TGTGCCAGCAGTGGAGCAAACTATGGCTACACCTTC.

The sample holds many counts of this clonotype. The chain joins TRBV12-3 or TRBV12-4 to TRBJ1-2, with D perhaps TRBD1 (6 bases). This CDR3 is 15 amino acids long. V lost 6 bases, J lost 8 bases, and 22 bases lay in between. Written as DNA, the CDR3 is TGTGCCAGCAGACCACATCGACGGGACAAAGAGGGCTACACCTTC. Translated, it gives CASRPHRRDKEGYTF.

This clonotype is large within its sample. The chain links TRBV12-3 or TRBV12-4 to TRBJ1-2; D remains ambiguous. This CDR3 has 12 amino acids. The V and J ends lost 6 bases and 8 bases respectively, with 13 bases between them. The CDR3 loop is CASRLELRGYTF. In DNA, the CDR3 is TGTGCCAGCAGACTAGAATTGCGGGGCTACACCTTC.

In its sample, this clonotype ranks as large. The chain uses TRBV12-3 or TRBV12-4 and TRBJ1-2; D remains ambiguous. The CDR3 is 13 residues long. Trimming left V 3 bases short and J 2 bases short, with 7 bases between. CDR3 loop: CASSFQGNYGYTF. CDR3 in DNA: TGTGCCAGCAGTTTCCAAGGGAACTATGGCTACACCTTC.

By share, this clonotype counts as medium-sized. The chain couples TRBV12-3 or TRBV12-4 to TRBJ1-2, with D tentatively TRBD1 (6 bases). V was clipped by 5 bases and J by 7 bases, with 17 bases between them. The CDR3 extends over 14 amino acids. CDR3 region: CASSRRQEGRGYTF. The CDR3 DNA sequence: TGTGCCAGCAGTCGCCGACAGGAGGGTCGTGGCTACACCTTC.

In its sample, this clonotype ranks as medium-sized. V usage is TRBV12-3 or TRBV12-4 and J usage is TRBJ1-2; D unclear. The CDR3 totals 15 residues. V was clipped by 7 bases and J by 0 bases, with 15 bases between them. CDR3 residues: CASTHREGSNYGYTF. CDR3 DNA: TGTGCCAGCACCCACCGAGAGGGTTCTAACTATGGCTACACCTTC.

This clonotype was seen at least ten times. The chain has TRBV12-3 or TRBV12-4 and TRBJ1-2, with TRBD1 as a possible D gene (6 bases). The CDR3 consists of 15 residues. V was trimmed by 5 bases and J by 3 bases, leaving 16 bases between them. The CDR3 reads CASSNRQGKYYGYTF. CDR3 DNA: TGTGCCAGCAGTAACCGCCAGGGGAAGTACTATGGCTACACCTTC.

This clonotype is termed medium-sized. The CDR3 DNA sequence: TGTGCCAGCAGTTTCCAGTGGGGTGGCTACACCTTC. This translates into CASSFQWGGYTF. The chain couples TRBV12-3 or TRBV12-4 to TRBJ1-2; D is unresolved. V dropped 3 bases and J dropped 7 bases, with 9 bases sitting between them. This CDR3 region has 12 residues.